The 24 T cell receptor beta chains presented below share a single source sample, sequenced in a study of T-cell reconstitution after alpha-beta-depleted transplantation in children. For TCRbeta, the library was prepared with unique molecular identifiers. MiXCR was run by TCRdb on the PCR reads, yielding one entry per CDR3 protein. The sample includes about 610,000 distinct CDR3 sequences, under 12% of them seen just once. This specimen was PBMCs from the stem cell graft donor, taken from the stem cell graft. Every receptor here comes from a human donor who donated a stem cell graft to a child with acute myeloid leukemia.

This clonotype has ten or more counts. The chain couples TRBV6-2 or TRBV6-3 to TRBJ1-5; 9 nucleotides align to TRBD1. Trimming removed 6 bases from V and 7 bases from J; junction bases left unmatched: 7. The CDR3 runs to 14 residues. Germline V gives CDR1 MNHEY, CDR2 SVGEGT. CDR3 coding DNA: TGTGCCAGCAGCCCCCGGACAGGGGTGCAGCCCCAGCATTTT. Its protein product is CASSPRTGVQPQHF.

This clonotype was seen more than once but under ten times. The chain links TRBV30 to TRBJ1-2; TRBD1 agrees at 9 bases. The CDR3 loop spans 13 amino acids. The germline V gene encodes CDR1 GTSNPN and CDR2 SVGIG (reference sequence). J gave up 7 bases and V 3 bases, and 6 bases lay outside the gene matches. The CDR3 region has the DNA TGTGCCTGGAGGAGAACAGGGGGCGGTGGCTACACCTTC. The encoded protein is CAWRRTGGGGYTF.

There are a few counts of this clonotype. The rearrangement uses TRBV20-1 and TRBJ2-1; 11 nucleotides agree with TRBD2. Germline-derived CDR1 and CDR2 are DFQATT and SNEGSKA (reference sequence). The CDR3 extends over 15 amino acids. V dropped 6 bases and J dropped 7; count of bases not matched to a gene: 11. The CDR3 coding sequence is TGCAGTGCCTCAACGGTGTCTAGCGGGAGGAATGAGCAGTTCTTC. It yields the protein CSASTVSSGRNEQFF.

The V gene is TRBV5-1, the J gene TRBJ2-3; 8 bases agree with TRBD2. Germline lookup yields CDR1 SGHRS and CDR2 YFSETQ. With V trimmed by 0 bases and J by 8 bases, 8 bases remained unmatched. CDR3 size: 15 residues. DNA for the CDR3: TGCGCCAGCAGCTTGGAGGTAGCGGCGGGAGGTACGCAGTATTTT. As protein: CASSLEVAAGGTQYF.

The sample holds many counts of this clonotype. The gene calls are TRBV29-1 and TRBJ2-1; no clear D gene. V was cut by 2 bases and J by 8 bases, with 7 bases left in between. The CDR3 loop spans 11 amino acids. Germline lookup yields CDR1 SQVTM and CDR2 ANQGSEA. CDR3 region: CSVESGDEQFF. The CDR3 DNA reads TGCAGCGTTGAATCTGGGGATGAGCAGTTCTTC.

This rearrangement joins TRBV4-3 to TRBJ2-6; D is possibly TRBD2 (5 bases). The V end lost 0 bases, the J end lost 0 bases, and 9 bases lay between the germline ends. The CDR3 spans 17 residues. Germline values: CDR1 LGHNA, CDR2 YSLEER. The CDR3 sequence is CASSQDPGNSGANVLTF. The DNA for the CDR3 is TGCGCCAGCAGCCAAGATCCCGGGAACTCTGGGGCCAACGTCCTGACTTTC.

The rearrangement uses TRBV5-1 and TRBJ1-2; 11 bases map to TRBD1. Germline lookup yields CDR1 SGHRS and CDR2 YFSETQ. This CDR3 is 13 amino acids long. The V segment lost 4 bases and the J segment 14 bases; nucleotides outside the gene matches: 10. CDR3 in DNA: TGCGCCAGCAGCCTAGGGACAGGGGGTTGGATGACCTTC. This sequence encodes CASSLGTGGWMTF.

This clonotype was picked up a small number of times. V is TRBV10-3 and J is TRBJ2-2, with unresolved D. The germline V gene encodes CDR1 ENHRY and CDR2 SYGVKD. Between the trimmed V and J ends, which lost 10 bases and 1 base, there was a span of 4 bases. The CDR3 spans 11 residues. DNA of the CDR3: TGTGCCACCGAGAACACCGGGGAGCTGTTTTTT. This sequence encodes CATENTGELFF.

This clonotype occurred many times. The chain carries TRBV5-1 and TRBJ2-7, with D perhaps TRBD2 (7 bases). Germline CDR1 is SGHRS and CDR2 is YFSETQ. V gave up 3 bases and J gave up 2 bases, with 12 bases separating them. The CDR3 covers 14 residues. CDR3 sequence reads: CASSSTGGTYEQYF. For the CDR3, the DNA is TGCGCCAGCAGCTCAACGGGGGGCACCTACGAGCAGTACTTC.

This clonotype was detected ten times or more. The chain carries TRBV29-1 and TRBJ2-7; 7 bases are shared with TRBD1. The CDR3 sequence is 12 residues long. V lost 7 bases and J lost 4; bases outside the gene matches: 7. Germline CDR1 and CDR2: SQVTM and ANQGSEA. The CDR3 DNA reads TGCAGCGCTGGGACAGATAAATACGAGCAGTACTTC. Translated, it gives CSAGTDKYEQYF.

In its sample, this clonotype was seen many times. The CDR3: CASRTRAGGHSSYNEQFF. The CDR3 DNA is TGTGCCAGCCGTACGCGAGCGGGAGGCCACAGCTCCTACAATGAGCAGTTCTTC. This chain joins TRBV6-5 and TRBJ2-1; 9 nucleotides match TRBD2. V was clipped by 8 bases and J by 0 bases; unmatched bases: 14. The CDR3 runs 18 residues. Germline V gives CDR1 MNHEY, CDR2 SVGAGI.

This sequence joins TRBV7-2 and TRBJ1-2; the D is unclear. The germline V gene encodes CDR1 SGHTA and CDR2 FQGNSA. V lost 3 bases, J lost 7 bases, and 12 bases lay in between. The CDR3 contains 13 residues. The CDR3 here is CASSFSGSPGYTF. The CDR3 DNA is TGTGCCAGCAGCTTCTCGGGCAGCCCTGGCTACACCTTC.

This clonotype was seen ten or more times. The genes are TRBV7-2 and TRBJ1-5; D possibly corresponds to TRBD1 (6 bases). Trimming removed 1 base at V and 5 bases at J, with 9 bases between. Germline CDR1 and CDR2: SGHTA and FQGNSA. The CDR3 has 14 amino acids. The CDR3 coding sequence is TGTGCCAGCAGCTTAGAAGGGACATATCAGCCCCAGCATTTT. Residues: CASSLEGTYQPQHF.

This clonotype was counted a few times. The chain joins TRBV9 to TRBJ1-2, with D possibly being TRBD1 (5 bases). V gave up 1 base and J gave up 4 bases, with 5 bases separating them. The CDR3 totals 12 residues. The germline V gene has CDR1 SGDLS and CDR2 YYNGEE. CDR3 sequence (DNA): TGTGCCAGCAGCGTACAGGGCTATGGCTACACCTTC. Translating gives CASSVQGYGYTF.

This clonotype was detected only a few times. The chain carries TRBV28 and TRBJ1-5; D might be TRBD1 (6 bases). Germline-derived CDR1 and CDR2 are MDHEN and SYDVKM. Trimming shortened V by 7 bases and J by 7 bases, and 14 bases separated the two germline ends. This CDR3 is built from 13 residues. The CDR3 loop reads CASITGKSQPQHF. The CDR3 DNA follows: TGTGCCAGCATTACAGGGAAGTCGCAGCCCCAGCATTTT. The entire variable domain, with the rest obtained from reference TRBV28 and TRBJ1-5, is as follows: DVKVTQSSRYLVKRTGEKVFLECVQDMDHENMFWYRQDPGLGLRLIYFSYDVKMKEKGDIPEGYSVSREKKERFSLILESASTNQTSMYLCASITGKSQPQHFGDGTRLSIL.

The table lists this clonotype with many counts. The rearrangement joins TRBV5-1 to TRBJ2-7, with D tentatively TRBD1 (6 bases). Trimming stripped 5 bases from V and 1 base from J, with 13 bases between. The CDR3 spans 14 residues. CDR1 SGHRS and CDR2 YFSETQ come from the germline V gene. The CDR3 coding sequence is TGCGCCAGCAGAGTTCGGGACACGTCCTACGAGCAGTACTTC. Residues: CASRVRDTSYEQYF.

In its sample, this clonotype was seen a few times. J is TRBJ2-2 and V is TRBV5-1; D not certain. CDR3 length equals 14 residues. Trimming took off 0 bases at V and 6 bases at J, with 9 bases between the two ends. Germline V gives CDR1 SGHRS, CDR2 YFSETQ. CDR3 amino acids: CASSLASSPGELFF. The CDR3 DNA follows: TGCGCCAGCAGCTTGGCGTCCAGCCCCGGGGAGCTGTTTTTT.

V usage is TRBV30 and J usage is TRBJ2-7; 7 nucleotides match TRBD2. The CDR3 loop spans 14 amino acids. With 0 bases clipped from V and 0 bases from J, the junction kept 2 bases outside the gene matches. The V gene's germline CDR1 is GTSNPN and CDR2 SVGIG (reference sequence). The CDR3 reads CAWSVLADSYEQYF. Written as DNA, the CDR3 is TGTGCCTGGAGTGTTCTAGCGGACTCCTACGAGCAGTACTTC.

This chain joins TRBV20-1 and TRBJ1-5; 9 bases line up with TRBD1. The ends lost 3 bases at V and 6 bases at J; junction bases unmatched: 9. The CDR3 covers 15 residues. Germline loops: CDR1 DFQATT, CDR2 SNEGSKA (reference sequence). The CDR3 sequence: CSASPGQGRSQPQHF. The CDR3 region has the DNA TGCAGTGCTAGCCCGGGACAGGGAAGGAGTCAGCCCCAGCATTTT.

This clonotype was counted at least ten times. The chain is built from TRBV29-1 and TRBJ1-1; 10 positions match TRBD1. V was clipped by 5 bases and J by 7 bases; unmatched bases: 4. CDR3 length: 12 residues. Germline V gene data show CDR1 as SQVTM and CDR2 as ANQGSEA. This chain's CDR3 is CSVRQGAGEAFF. DNA for the CDR3: TGCAGCGTTAGACAGGGGGCGGGTGAAGCTTTCTTT. Using reference TRBV29-1 and TRBJ1-1 for the parts outside the CDR3, the full variable domain is SAVISQKPSRDICQRGTSLTIQCQVDSQVTMMFWYRQQPGQSLTLIATANQGSEATYESGFVIDKFPISRPNLTFSTLTVSNMSPEDSSIYLCSVRQGAGEAFFGQGTRLTVV.

In this sample, this clonotype turned up many times. The chain uses TRBV10-2 and TRBJ2-1, with D tentatively TRBD2 (6 bases). The V and J ends lost 4 bases and 4 bases respectively, with 8 bases between them. The germline gives CDR1 WSHSY, CDR2 SAAADI. The CDR3 is made up of 13 amino acids. As DNA, the CDR3 is TGCGCCAGCAGTGGGACTACATACAATGAGCAGTTCTTC. Translating gives CASSGTTYNEQFF.

This clonotype was recorded many times. The rearrangement links TRBV28 to TRBJ2-2, with no clear D. With 6 bases removed from V and 0 bases from J, the gap between germline ends came to 5 bases. The CDR3 length is 13 residues. CDR1 and CDR2 from the germline V gene are MDHEN and SYDVKM. CDR3 protein: CASRQPNTGELFF. In DNA, the CDR3 is TGTGCCAGCAGACAACCGAACACCGGGGAGCTGTTTTTT.

J is TRBJ1-5 and V is TRBV24-1; D is undetermined. The CDR3 has 16 residues. Trimming removed 2 bases from V and 4 bases from J, with 14 bases in between. Germline loops: CDR1 KGHDR, CDR2 SFDVKD. Here the CDR3 DNA reads TGTGCCACCAGTGATTCAAGAGTTGGCGGGAATCAGCCCCAGCATTTT. Translated: CATSDSRVGGNQPQHF.

The sample holds many counts of this clonotype. The V and J genes are TRBV5-1 and TRBJ2-1; 12 nucleotides agree with TRBD2. Germline-derived CDR1 and CDR2 are SGHRS and YFSETQ. This CDR3 has 15 residues. V dropped 4 bases and J dropped 9; count of bases not matched to a gene: 8. The CDR3 bases are TGCGCCAGCAGCCGACTAGCGGGAGACTTAGGTGAGCAGTTCTTC. Translating it yields CASSRLAGDLGEQFF.